This T cell receptor beta chain was sequenced for a study of cytomegalovirus exposure and HLA in healthy donors. PCR amplification relied on 60 Vbeta primers (plus 13 Jbeta primers). Assay: immunoSEQ multiplex PCR; the TCRdb copy retains only in-frame clones and omits some. The sample lists 150,000 to 200,000 clones, under 90% occurring once. The CDR3 totals 14 residues. CDR1 and CDR2 from the germline V gene are MDHEN and SYDVKM. The V end lost 8 bases, the J end lost 7 bases, and 20 bases lay between the germline ends. The sample taken for sequencing was PBMCs. The receptor's source is a man aged 18 to 30 in good health and CMV-seronegative. The V and J genes are TRBV28 and TRBJ1-1; D unclear. The CDR3 loop is CASARRTLFGEAFF. The CDR3 bases are TGTGCCAGCGCTAGACGGACTCTATTCGGTGAAGCTTTCTTT.